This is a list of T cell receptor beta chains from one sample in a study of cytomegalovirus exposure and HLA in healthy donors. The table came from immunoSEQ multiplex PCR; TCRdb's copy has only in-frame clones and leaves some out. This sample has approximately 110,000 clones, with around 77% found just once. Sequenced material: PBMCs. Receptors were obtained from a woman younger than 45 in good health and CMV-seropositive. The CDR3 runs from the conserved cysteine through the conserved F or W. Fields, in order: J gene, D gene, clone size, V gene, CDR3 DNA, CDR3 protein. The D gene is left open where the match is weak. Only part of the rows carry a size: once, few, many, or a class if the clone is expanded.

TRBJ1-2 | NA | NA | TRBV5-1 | TGCGCCAGCAGCCCGGCGGAGGTTAGCTATGGCTACACCTTC | CASSPAEVSYGYTF
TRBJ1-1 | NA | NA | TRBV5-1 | TGCGCCAGCAGCTTGGGGGGCCTGGGGACTGAAGCTTTCTTT | CASSLGGLGTEAFF
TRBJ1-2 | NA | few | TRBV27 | TGTGCCAGCAGTTTACAGGGGAGCTATGGCTACACCTTC | CASSLQGSYGYTF
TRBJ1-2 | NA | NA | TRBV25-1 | TGTGCCAGCAGTGATGGGGGGGGAGGGTCTTATGGCTACACCTTC | CASSDGGGGSYGYTF
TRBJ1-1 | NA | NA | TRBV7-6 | TGTGCCAGCAGCTTATTACAGCAGGGTACGAACACTGAAGCTTTCTTT | CASSLLQQGTNTEAFF
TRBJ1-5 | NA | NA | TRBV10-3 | TGTGCCATCAGTGACGGGGGCAATCAGCCCCAGCATTTT | CAISDGGNQPQHF
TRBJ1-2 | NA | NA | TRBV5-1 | TGCGCCAGCAGCTCCGGGAGTAACTATGGCTACACCTTC | CASSSGSNYGYTF
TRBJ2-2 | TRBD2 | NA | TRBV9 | TGTGCCAGCAGCGTCGGTCTTGCGGGAGCCTACACCGGGGAGCTGTTTTTT | CASSVGLAGAYTGELFF
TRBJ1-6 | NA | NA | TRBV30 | TGTGCCTGGAGCAGACAGGATCTCAATTCACCCCTCCACTTT | CAWSRQDLNSPLHF
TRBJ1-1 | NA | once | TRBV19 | TGTGCCAGTAGTATAGGGGGCGCTGGTGAAGCTTTCTTT | CASSIGGAGEAFF
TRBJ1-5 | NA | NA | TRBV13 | TGTGCCAGCAGCAAAGGTGGGCGGGCGGGAAATCAGCCCCAGCATTTT | CASSKGGRAGNQPQHF
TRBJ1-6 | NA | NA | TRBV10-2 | TGCGCCAGCAGTGGGCAGGGCTCCTATAATTCACCCCTCCACTTT | CASSGQGSYNSPLHF
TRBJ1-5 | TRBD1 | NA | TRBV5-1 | TGCGCCAGCAGCTTGGAGGGACAGCTCAATCAGCCCCAGCATTTT | CASSLEGQLNQPQHF
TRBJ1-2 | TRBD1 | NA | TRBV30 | TGTGCCTGGAGTGCCGACAGGGGTTATGGCTACACCTTC | CAWSADRGYGYTF
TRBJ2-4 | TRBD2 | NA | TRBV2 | TGTGCCAGCAGCGGGACTAGCGGGGGGGCGGCGGACATTCAGTACTTC | CASSGTSGGAADIQYF
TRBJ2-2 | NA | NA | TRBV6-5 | TGTGCCAGCAGACCCAACAGGGTAACCGGGGAGCTGTTTTTT | CASRPNRVTGELFF
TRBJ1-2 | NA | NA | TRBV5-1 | TGCGCCAGCATCTTAACAGGTAGGTATGGCTACACCTTC | CASILTGRYGYTF
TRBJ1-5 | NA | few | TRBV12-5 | TGTGCTAGTGGCTTATCTAATAATCAGCCCCAGCATTTT | CASGLSNNQPQHF
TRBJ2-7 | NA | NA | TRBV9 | TGTGCCAGCAGCGTAGAAGGGGCCTCCTACGAGCAGTACTTC | CASSVEGASYEQYF
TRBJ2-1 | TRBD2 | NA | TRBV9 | TGTGCCAGCAGCGTGACAGGGACTAGCGGCTACAATGAGCAGTTCTTC | CASSVTGTSGYNEQFF
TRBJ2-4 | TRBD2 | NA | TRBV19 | TGTGCCAGTAGTGTTGCCGGGACTAGCGGGGGCGCAGTCAAAAACATTCAGTACTTC | CASSVAGTSGGAVKNIQYF
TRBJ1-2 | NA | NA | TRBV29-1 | TGCAGCGTTTCAGGGTTCGACTATGGCTACACCTTC | CSVSGFDYGYTF
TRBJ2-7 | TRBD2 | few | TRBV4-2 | TGTGCCAGCAGCCGACGGGGGGATGGCGGCGAGCAGTACTTC | CASSRRGDGGEQYF
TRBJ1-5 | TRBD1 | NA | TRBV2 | TGTGCCAGCAAGGGGGCCGGCGGCAATCAGCCCCAGCATTTT | CASKGAGGNQPQHF
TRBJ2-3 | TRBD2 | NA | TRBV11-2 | TGTGCCAGCAGCTTAGCTCCCGGGACTAGCGGGGGCCTCGCAGATACGCAGTATTTT | CASSLAPGTSGGLADTQYF